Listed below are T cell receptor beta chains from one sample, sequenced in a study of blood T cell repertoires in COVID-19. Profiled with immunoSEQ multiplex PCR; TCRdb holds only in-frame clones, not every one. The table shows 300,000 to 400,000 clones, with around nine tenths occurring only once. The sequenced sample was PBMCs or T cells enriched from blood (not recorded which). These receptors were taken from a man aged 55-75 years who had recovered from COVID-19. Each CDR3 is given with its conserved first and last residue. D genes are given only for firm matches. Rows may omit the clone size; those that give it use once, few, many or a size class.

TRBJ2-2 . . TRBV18 CASSPPTGELFF TGTGCCAGCTCACCTCCGACCGGGGAGCTGTTTTTT
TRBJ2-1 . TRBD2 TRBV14 CASNTLAGPFNEQFF TGTGCCAGCAACACTCTAGCGGGACCCTTCAATGAGCAGTTCTTC
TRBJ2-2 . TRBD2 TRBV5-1 CASSLFGLAGGTGELFF TGCGCCAGCAGCCTGTTCGGACTAGCGGGAGGCACCGGGGAGCTGTTTTTT
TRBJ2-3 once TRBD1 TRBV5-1 CASSLPGQAHQDTQYF TGCGCCAGCAGCTTGCCGGGACAGGCCCATCAAGATACGCAGTATTTT
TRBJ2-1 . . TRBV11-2 CASSLTGTYNEQFF TGTGCCAGCAGCTTGACGGGGACCTACAATGAGCAGTTCTTC
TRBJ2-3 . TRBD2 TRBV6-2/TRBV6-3 CASSSYGLADTNTDTQYF TGTGCCAGCAGTTCCTATGGACTAGCGGATACAAACACAGATACGCAGTATTTT
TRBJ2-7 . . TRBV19 CASAGASSYEQYF TGTGCCAGCGCAGGGGCCTCCTCCTACGAGCAGTACTTC
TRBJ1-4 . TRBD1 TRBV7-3 CASSSGQDLEKLFF TGTGCCAGCAGCTCGGGACAGGATTTAGAAAAACTGTTTTTT
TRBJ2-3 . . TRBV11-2 CASSSGGSGTDTQYF TGTGCCAGCAGCTCAGGCGGGTCTGGCACAGATACGCAGTATTTT
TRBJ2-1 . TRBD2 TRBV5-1 CASSLRSSGSGLVEQFF TGCGCCAGCAGCTTACGCTCTAGCGGGAGCGGGTTAGTTGAGCAGTTCTTC
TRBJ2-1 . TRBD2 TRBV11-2 CASSFSILAASSYNEQFF TGTGCCAGCAGCTTCTCCATCCTAGCGGCCAGCTCCTACAATGAGCAGTTCTTC
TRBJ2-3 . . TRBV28 CAAGLGSGADTQYF TGTGCCGCAGGGCTGGGATCAGGCGCAGATACGCAGTATTTT
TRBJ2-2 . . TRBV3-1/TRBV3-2 CASSPRQGVANTGELFF TGTGCCAGCAGCCCCAGGCAAGGGGTCGCGAACACCGGGGAGCTGTTTTTT
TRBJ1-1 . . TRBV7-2 CASSPYGVEAFF TGTGCCAGCAGCCCGTACGGGGTTGAAGCTTTCTTT
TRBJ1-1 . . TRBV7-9 CASSLGGRENTEAFF TGTGCCAGCAGCTTAGGGGGGAGGGAGAACACTGAAGCTTTCTTT
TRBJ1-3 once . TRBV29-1 CSGRGSGNTIYF TGCAGCGGGAGGGGCTCTGGAAACACCATATATTTT
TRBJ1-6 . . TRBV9 CASSVERQPNNSPLHF TGTGCCAGCAGCGTAGAAAGACAGCCGAATAATTCACCCCTCCACTTT
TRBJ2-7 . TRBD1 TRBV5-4 CASSLETGASHEQYF TGTGCCAGCAGCTTGGAGACAGGGGCTTCCCACGAGCAGTACTTC
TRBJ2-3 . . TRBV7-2 CANRVPSTDTQYF TGTGCCAACCGGGTACCTAGCACAGATACGCAGTATTTT
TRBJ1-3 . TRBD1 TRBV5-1 CASSRGQGMWGSTGNTIYF TGCGCCAGCAGCCGCGGACAGGGGATGTGGGGCTCTACTGGAAACACCATATATTTT